This TCR beta chain comes out of a study of early T cells in non-severe SARS-CoV-2 infection (dated by TCRdb to the early 2020s). About the full investigation: Bulk RNA from unsorted whole blood was used for TCR sequencing, so alpha and beta chains could not be paired. Beyond this particular receptor, the publication reports: VDJdb matching was skewed toward anti-spike CD8 responses, so virus-specific expansions were likely underestimated and private and CD4 specificities were missed.

V is reduced by 1 base and J by 2 bases, leaving a spacing of 12 bases between them. Taken from the germline V gene (reference sequence), the CDR1 and CDR2 loops are LNHNV and YYDKDF. The CDR3, cysteine through phenylalanine, is 16 amino acids long. CDR3 DNA only is kept here, 48 bases in frame from base 1. Set within a cohort of healthcare workers in London, UK, this nested case-control study involved weekly PCR testing of nasopharyngeal swabs along with blood sampling. Healthcare workers were recruited during the week of the UK lockdown, between 23 and 31 March 2020, and followed weekly for up to roughly 15 weeks. The library was generated by 5' RACE. Sequencer: NextSeq 500. In the TCR library protocol, unique molecular identifiers were attached to individual cDNA molecules to correct for PCR bias and sequencing error. Sequencing covered both TCR alpha and beta chains, and within each sample the abundances of alpha and beta sequences were tightly co-correlated. As for the original processing: Decombinator V4 was used to annotate the V gene, J gene and CDR3 of the TCR sequences. TCRs were defined as expanded if a significant change between any two time points was detected under a Poisson model with p below 0.0001. TCR abundances were normalised to the total number of TCRs sequenced per sample and expressed as counts per million. TRAV1-2 paired with TRAJ12, TRAJ20 or TRAJ33 defined MAIT TCRs, while TRAV10 paired with TRAJ18 defined iNKT TCRs. VDJdb, accessed on 1 November 2021, was searched for TCRs annotated for CMV, EBV and SARS-CoV-2, and TCRs annotated for more than one antigen were excluded. TCRdb took the public reads, trimmed them with fastp at Q25, ran MiXCR for clone calling and kept in-frame beta chains. Duplicate CDR3 protein sequences are folded into a single record with the most common DNA and genes. TCRdb's processing, not the authors', yielded these V and J calls. In this sample the table shows tens of thousands of distinct CDR3 sequences, under 9% of which occur a single time. The ten most abundant clones make up under 4.5% of the sample.

In regard to this clonotype: Which antigen it targets is not known. No base quality information exists; no much larger clone differs at one position.

This TCR was recovered from an adult who was a healthcare worker with PCR-confirmed SARS-CoV-2 infection or an uninfected control (not recorded which). The material sequenced was whole blood, taken at baseline. This sequence uses TRBV15 and TRBJ1-5, with no reliable assignment of the D segment. The DNA sequence is given as TGTGCCACCAGCAGAGGAGACTCATACGGCAATCAGCCCCAGCATTTT. This codes for CATSRGDSYGNQPQHF.